The rows below give T cell receptor beta chains drawn from one sample of a study of T-cell reconstitution after alpha-beta-depleted transplantation in children. TCRdb redid the calling of the PCR reads with MiXCR, one entry per CDR3 protein. The sample shows a few hundred thousand distinct CDR3 sequences, approximately 42% of them seen only once. This specimen consisted of PBMCs, obtained before TCRalphabeta/CD19-depleted stem cell transplant. The receptors were gathered from a girl aged 2 to 10 with aplastic anemia, due to receive a stem cell transplant. CDR3s include the opening cysteine and the closing phenylalanine or tryptophan. The order of the fields is J gene, D gene, clone size, V gene, CDR3 protein, CDR3 DNA. A D gene is named only where the DNA matches it firmly. Some rows have no size entry. The others give once, few or many, or a class for an expanded clone.

>TRBJ2-7|TRBD1|NA|TRBV29-1
CSVGDRGTYEQYF
TGCAGCGTGGGCGACAGGGGTACATACGAGCAGTACTTC
>TRBJ2-1|TRBD2|NA|TRBV2
CASSFLAGARSSPLYNEQFF
TGTGCCAGCTCCTTCTTAGCGGGAGCCAGATCTAGCCCCCTTTACAATGAGCAGTTCTTC
>TRBJ2-1|NA|NA|TRBV7-3
CASSLMDGNEQFF
TGTGCCAGCAGCTTAATGGACGGGAATGAGCAGTTCTTC
>TRBJ2-5|NA|many|TRBV6-5
CASSYSRVWETQYF
TGTGCCAGCAGTTACTCCCGGGTCTGGGAGACCCAGTACTTC
>TRBJ2-7|NA|NA|TRBV28
CASSSSTYEQYF
TGTGCCAGCAGTTCCAGCACCTACGAGCAGTACTTC
>TRBJ2-1|NA|many|TRBV3-1
CASSLVMNRGYNEQFF
TGTGCCAGCAGCCTGGTGATGAATCGCGGTTACAATGAGCAGTTCTTC
>TRBJ1-6|NA|few|TRBV5-1
CASSLDRPLDSPLHF
TGCGCCAGCAGCTTGGATCGGCCCCTTGATTCACCCCTCCACTTT
>TRBJ2-2|NA|many|TRBV5-1
CASSLGALSNTGELFF
TGCGCCAGCAGCTTAGGGGCCCTCTCGAACACCGGGGAGCTGTTTTTT
>TRBJ2-7|NA|few|TRBV6-1
CASRRLVSSYEQYF
TGTGCCAGCAGACGACTAGTGAGCTCCTACGAGCAGTACTTC
>TRBJ2-2|NA|NA|TRBV7-9
CASSISLTGELFF
TGTGCCAGCAGCATCAGTCTGACCGGGGAGCTGTTTTTT
>TRBJ1-3|NA|few|TRBV7-2
CASSLALPGNTIYF
TGTGCCAGCAGCTTAGCCCTCCCAGGAAACACCATATATTTT
>TRBJ1-1|NA|many|TRBV7-9
CASSLIGGTEAFF
TGTGCCAGCAGCCTAATTGGGGGCACTGAAGCTTTCTTT
>TRBJ1-2|NA|NA|TRBV6-1
CASSDRGRVVGYTF
TGTGCCAGCAGCGATCGGGGCAGGGTGGTTGGCTACACCTTC
>TRBJ2-2|NA|NA|TRBV9
CASSVGDRHTGELFF
TGTGCCAGCAGCGTAGGGGACCGACACACCGGGGAGCTGTTTTTT
>TRBJ2-3|NA|once|TRBV7-8
CASSISGYLTDTQYF
TGTGCCAGCAGCATTAGCGGATACCTCACAGATACGCAGTATTTT
>TRBJ1-1|NA|NA|TRBV20-1
CSASIRVGTEAFF
TGCAGTGCTAGCATCAGGGTAGGAACTGAAGCTTTCTTT
>TRBJ2-7|NA|NA|TRBV7-9
CAIRPGASSYEQYF
TGTGCCATCCGCCCCGGGGCGAGCTCCTACGAGCAGTACTTC
>TRBJ2-1|NA|many|TRBV30
CAWRVSGSYNEQFF
TGTGCCTGGAGAGTAAGCGGGTCCTACAATGAGCAGTTCTTC
>TRBJ2-5|NA|NA|TRBV14
CASSRAKLNLIIETQYF
TGTGCCAGCAGCCGAGCAAAATTGAATCTTATCATCGAGACCCAGTACTTC
>TRBJ2-5|NA|once|TRBV18
CASSPGVSGLQETQYF
TGTGCCAGCTCACCAGGTGTCAGCGGCCTTCAAGAGACCCAGTACTTC
>TRBJ2-7|NA|NA|TRBV4-2
CASSQGLSYEQYF
TGTGCCAGCAGCCAAGGCCTTTCTTACGAGCAGTACTTC
>TRBJ1-2|TRBD1|once|TRBV28
CASRPLGTGGGYTF
TGTGCCAGCAGGCCGCTTGGGACAGGCGGAGGCTACACCTTC
>TRBJ1-1|TRBD1|many|TRBV10-2
CASSERDRTGNTEAFF
TGCGCCAGCAGTGAGAGGGATCGGACAGGCAACACTGAAGCTTTCTTT
>TRBJ2-3|TRBD1|few|TRBV20-1
CSASPGQGAFGTQYF
TGCAGTGCTAGTCCGGGACAGGGGGCTTTTGGTACGCAGTATTTT
>TRBJ2-6|NA|many|TRBV20-1
CSAREPGANVLTF
TGCAGTGCTAGAGAGCCTGGGGCCAACGTCCTGACTTTC
>TRBJ2-7|TRBD2|once|TRBV7-9
CASSVGTSGPNEQYF
TGTGCCAGCAGCGTCGGTACTAGCGGACCTAACGAGCAGTACTTC
>TRBJ2-4|TRBD1|few|TRBV27
CASSSPGQENIQYF
TGTGCCAGCAGTTCCCCGGGACAGGAGAACATTCAGTACTTC
>TRBJ2-7|TRBD1|few|TRBV5-1
CASSLGGTGGYEQYF
TGCGCCAGCAGCTTGGGCGGGACAGGGGGCTACGAGCAGTACTTC
>TRBJ2-1|TRBD2|NA|TRBV24-1
CATSDSGTSLYNEQFF
TGTGCCACCAGTGATTCCGGGACTAGCCTTTACAATGAGCAGTTCTTC
>TRBJ2-7|NA|many|TRBV29-1
CSVAVGGSYEQYF
TGCAGCGTTGCAGTCGGCGGATCCTACGAGCAGTACTTC
>TRBJ2-1|NA|NA|TRBV4-1
CASSQIRGAYNEQFF
TGCGCCAGCAGCCAAATCCGGGGGGCTTACAATGAGCAGTTCTTC
>TRBJ2-1|TRBD2|few|TRBV12-3/TRBV12-4
CASRGGLAGGNEQFF
TGTGCCAGCCGGGGGGGGCTAGCGGGAGGGAATGAGCAGTTCTTC
>TRBJ2-5|NA|NA|TRBV30
CAWSPDSTQETQYF
TGTGCCTGGAGTCCGGACAGTACCCAAGAGACCCAGTACTTC
>TRBJ1-1|NA|many|TRBV14
CASSQEWRGVTEAFF
TGTGCCAGCAGCCAAGAATGGCGAGGGGTCACTGAAGCTTTCTTT
>TRBJ2-7|TRBD1|few|TRBV12-3/TRBV12-4
CASSRRGLSYEQYF
TGTGCCAGCAGTCGCAGGGGGCTTTCCTACGAGCAGTACTTC
>TRBJ2-3|NA|NA|TRBV15
CATSRDPADTQYF
TGTGCCACCAGCAGAGATCCCGCGGATACGCAGTATTTT
>TRBJ1-2|NA|NA|TRBV20-1
CSARAIRDYGYTF
TGCAGTGCCCGGGCCATCCGGGACTATGGCTACACCTTC
>TRBJ2-7|NA|NA|TRBV7-6
CASSYNAALSYEQYF
TGTGCCAGCAGCTATAACGCGGCCTTATCCTACGAGCAGTACTTC
>TRBJ2-1|NA|few|TRBV30
CAWSARVEQFF
TGTGCCTGGAGTGCTAGGGTTGAGCAGTTCTTC
>TRBJ1-2|NA|many|TRBV6-5
CASSSYGTSGYGYTF
TGTGCCAGCAGTTCATACGGGACAAGTGGCTATGGCTACACCTTC
>TRBJ2-1|NA|many|TRBV20-1
CSAKSGGLYNEQFF
TGCAGTGCTAAGTCCGGAGGACTATACAATGAGCAGTTCTTC
>TRBJ1-1|NA|few|TRBV4-1
CASSVRDREGTEAFF
TGCGCCAGCAGCGTCCGCGACCGGGAGGGCACTGAAGCTTTCTTT
>TRBJ2-3|TRBD1|many|TRBV20-1
CSATRTGPDTQYF
TGCAGTGCTACAAGGACAGGGCCAGATACGCAGTATTTT
>TRBJ2-7|TRBD2|NA|TRBV4-1
CASSLQGLAGGVTDYEQYF
TGCGCCAGCAGCCTCCAGGGACTAGCGGGAGGGGTTACAGACTACGAGCAGTACTTC
>TRBJ2-3|NA|NA|TRBV7-6
CASSPRVGGPLTDTQYF
TGTGCCAGCAGCCCCAGGGTTGGCGGACCCCTCACAGATACGCAGTATTTT
>TRBJ2-3|NA|NA|TRBV5-1
CASTPGRTDTQYF
TGCGCCAGCACCCCGGGACGCACAGATACGCAGTATTTT
>TRBJ2-3|NA|many|TRBV3-1
CASSQVQEGTQYF
TGTGCCAGCAGCCAAGTTCAGGAGGGGACGCAGTATTTT
>TRBJ2-2|NA|NA|TRBV10-3
CAISGQGGTGELFF
TGTGCCATCAGTGGGCAGGGAGGCACCGGGGAGCTGTTTTTT
>TRBJ2-7|TRBD2|NA|TRBV7-2
CASSAIRAGGAYEQYF
TGTGCCAGCAGCGCAATTCGTGCGGGGGGGGCCTACGAGCAGTACTTC
>TRBJ2-5|NA|many|TRBV12-3/TRBV12-4
CASSWGARETQYF
TGTGCCAGCAGTTGGGGGGCCCGAGAGACCCAGTACTTC
>TRBJ1-3|NA|NA|TRBV12-3/TRBV12-4
CASSQTPRSGNTIYF
TGTGCCAGCAGCCAGACACCCCGCTCTGGAAACACCATATATTTT
>TRBJ2-6|NA|NA|TRBV7-9
CASSVSGSFSGANVLTF
TGTGCCAGCAGCGTATCGGGTAGTTTCTCTGGGGCCAACGTCCTGACTTTC
>TRBJ1-2|NA|many|TRBV7-2
CASSLEGRLRGYTF
TGTGCCAGCAGCTTAGAGGGCAGGCTTAGAGGCTACACCTTC
>TRBJ1-6|NA|NA|TRBV20-1
CSARDEAPGEDSPLHF
TGCAGTGCTAGAGATGAGGCACCCGGTGAGGATTCACCCCTCCACTTT
>TRBJ1-6|NA|many|TRBV19
CASEGSSYNSPLHF
TGTGCCAGCGAGGGGAGCTCCTATAATTCACCCCTCCACTTT